Sequencing of this TCR beta chain was carried out in a study of blood T cell repertoires in COVID-19. This clone showed up just once. Germline V gene sequence: CDR1 LGHNA, CDR2 YSLEER. The CDR3 has 18 residues. V shed 0 bases and J 3 bases; nucleotides not matched to a gene: 13. Clones were sequenced by immunoSEQ multiplex PCR, and TCRdb holds only the in-frame ones, with some missing. The table shows 290,000 or so clones, with around nine tenths occurring only once. The chain joins TRBV4-3 to TRBJ1-2; 7 positions match TRBD1. What was sequenced was peripheral blood. The sequence was collected from a man between 65 and 79 years old with acute or convalescent COVID-19. For the CDR3, the DNA is TGCGCCAGCAGCCAAGATAAAGGGGGCCCGAGGGGGGACTATGGCTACACCTTC. Translated, it gives CASSQDKGGPRGDYGYTF.